This T cell receptor beta chain came from a study of cytomegalovirus exposure and HLA in healthy donors. Whole-study context: Later analysis reported that the approximately 110 validation repertoires shared the platform of the approximately 670 first-cohort repertoires.

Sequencing used immunoSEQ multiplex PCR; TCRdb keeps in-frame clones, though not all of them. The sample consists of more than 200,000 clones, about nine tenths of them appearing once. Trimming removed 0 bases from V and 3 bases from J; junction bases left unmatched: 7. The CDR3 is 19 residues long. CDR1 is SGHRS, CDR2 YFSETQ, per germline. General study findings and limits: Reportedly, cytomegalovirus status was diagnosed with high sensitivity and specificity. According to the study, around 160 TCR beta chains were cytomegalovirus-associated.

Separate from the approximately 670-subject first cohort, the roughly 120-subject validation cohort was the one that the donors belonged to. Points on this clone: Its antigen is not known.

The chain recombines TRBV5-1 with TRBJ2-3; TRBD2 matches at 16 bases. The receptor's source is a woman in her twenties or thirties in good health and CMV-seronegative. Material for sequencing was PBMCs. For the CDR3, the DNA is TGCGCCAGCAGCTTGGCCGGGACTAGCGGGAGGGTAGGGACAGATACGCAGTATTTT. Amino acid sequence: CASSLAGTSGRVGTDTQYF.